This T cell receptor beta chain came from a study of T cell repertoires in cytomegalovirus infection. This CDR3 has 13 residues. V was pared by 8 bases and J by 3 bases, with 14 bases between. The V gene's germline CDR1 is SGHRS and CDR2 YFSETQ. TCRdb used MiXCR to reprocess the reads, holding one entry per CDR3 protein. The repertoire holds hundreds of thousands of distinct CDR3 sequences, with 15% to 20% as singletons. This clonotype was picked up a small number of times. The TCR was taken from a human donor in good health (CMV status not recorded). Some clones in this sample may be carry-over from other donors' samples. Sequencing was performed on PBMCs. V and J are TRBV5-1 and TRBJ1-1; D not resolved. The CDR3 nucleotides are TGCGCCAGTCAGGCACAGCTTCACACTGAAGCTTTCTTT. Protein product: CASQAQLHTEAFF.